Sequencing of this T cell receptor (beta chain) was carried out in a study of cytomegalovirus exposure and HLA in healthy donors (TCRdb year 2017). Turning to the overall study: An earlier analysis of roughly 610 of the donors reported about 300 Gb of sequence data and 95 million to 140 million unique TCR beta sequences obtained from about 200 million T cells. Around 330 gigabases of sequencing data and about 92 million unique TCR sequences made up an early release that covered around 640 HLA-typed donors. Among the approximately 420 genotyped donors, around 79% belonged to the genetic ancestry cluster associated with self-reported Caucasian donors. The study aimed to test whether cataloging public T cell receptors could reveal signatures of past pathogen exposure. Using immunosequencing, the study profiled T cell repertoires from about 610 subjects and related those repertoires to cytomegalovirus serostatus. In addition to the first cohort of about 650 subjects, a separate validation cohort of under 150 different subjects was used. To predict cytomegalovirus infection status, the study brought together high-throughput TCR immunosequencing, statistical association of individual TCRs with disease status, and machine learning. In a later analysis, previously published TCR beta repertoires from several hundred donors were re-analyzed and high-resolution HLA genotyping was added so that TCR occurrence patterns could be studied. The later analysis used no new phenotypic data to find candidate immune exposures, relying instead on TCR beta sequences and their occurrence across donors. To decide whether each TCR beta V gene segment behaved as functional or pseudogenic, an earlier analysis of over 500 of the donors relied on high-throughput TCR beta sequencing. Alongside the repertoire data, information on donor age, sex, ethnicity and CMV serostatus was compiled. Genome-wide SNP genotypes for about three fifths of the 666 donors were used in a later genetic analysis, which treated that subset as a discovery cohort. Every repertoire in the discovery cohort had been generated on one and the same sequencing platform. HLA typing covered class I and class II loci at four-digit resolution. Typing coverage differed by locus: A, B, C, DRB1 and DQB1 were typed in about 620-640 donors, DQA1 in about 510, DPA1 in some 570, and DPB1 in 400 to 490. A few DR-DQ haplotypes were treated as single units for association and clustering because of strong linkage in the cohort. Among approximately 370 genotyped donors of the cohort, an average of approximately 220,000 unique TCR beta nucleotide sequences was sequenced per donor, of which about 20% were non-productive.

The cohort was made up of 666 healthy bone marrow donors. At the time of sampling, all cohort members were nominally healthy, though unrecorded immune exposures were likely present. The donor was CMV seronegative and was included in the group of several hundred seronegative cohort members. Every donor gave a peripheral blood sample, and the peripheral blood mononuclear cells from that sample were used for TCR beta sequencing. The Qiagen DNeasy Blood Extraction Kit was used to extract genomic DNA from the blood cell samples. CDR1 and CDR2 are read off the germline V gene (reference sequence) as LNHDA and SQIVND. At the junction V is shortened by 3 bases and J by 4 bases, with 28 bases in between. The CDR3 runs 20 amino acids, cysteine and phenylalanine included. Only the CDR3 portion is preserved as DNA: 60 bases, with reading frame beginning at the first base. The library was generated by the immunoSEQ multiplex PCR assay. For the multiplex PCR, a mixture combining 60 forward primers for TCR Vbeta segments and 13 reverse primers for TCR Jbeta segments was used. Amplification of the CDR3 region of rearranged TCR beta genes was performed with a multiplex PCR assay on genomic DNA. Amplified TCR beta libraries were sequenced as 87-base-pair reads on the Illumina HiSeq System. Processing in the source paper ran as follows. In a later analysis, around 80 million unique TCR beta chains were counted across the 690 or so repertoires, and around 10 million of these chains were shared by at least two donors. Raw reads were error-corrected and collapsed into unique sequences by a nearest-neighbor algorithm in which closely related sequences were merged to remove PCR and sequencing errors. CDR3 sequences were aligned to IMGT reference sequences to assign V, D and J gene segments. Each retained sequence needed at least a six-nucleotide match to both a V gene segment and a J gene segment. A rearrangement was called productive if the CDR3 had no stop codons and remained in frame with V and J, and every other rearrangement was called non-productive. CDR3 was defined by IMGT convention, running from the second conserved V-encoded cysteine to the conserved J-encoded phenylalanine. The earlier analysis of about 500 of the donors excluded sequences that lacked an unambiguous match to a single V gene segment. In an earlier analysis of 450 to 750 of the donors, a V segment was called functional when productive rearrangements were above 56.7%, and segregating when the standard deviation between donors exceeded 5%. A statistical classification framework was developed to diagnose cytomegalovirus status using the catalog of TCR beta chain sequences. V and J gene assignment, in a later analysis, came from comparing TCR nucleotide sequences with IMGT/GENE-DB human TR gene sequences. In a later analysis, CDR3 sequences and most-parsimonious VDJ recombination scenarios were assigned using the TCRdist pipeline. In a later analysis, each TCR beta chain was defined by its CDR3 amino acid sequence together with its V-gene family, and reads without a unique V-gene family were excluded. As a way to deal with suspected cross-contamination and a sequencing artifact, a later analysis dropped roughly 620 nucleotide sequences that were highly shared and had low generation probability. A later analysis calculated a clonal expansion index for each public chain from normalized within-repertoire ranks of inferred template counts. A later analysis computed generation probabilities with a VDJ recombination model fitted to out-of-frame rearrangements, and checked the results against IGoR. A later analysis scored TCR-TCR, TCR-HLA and TCR-CMV co-occurrence with hypergeometric tests, applying a repertoire-size bias correction to TCR pairs. In a later analysis, false discovery rates were estimated by permuting HLA or CMV assignments 20 times. In a later analysis, co-occurring TCRs were grouped using DBSCAN, and TCRdist sequence similarity was added for clustering within HLA-allele-positive subsets. Co-occurrence clustering excluded repertoires with fewer than 30,000 or more than 120,000 public chains, plus five with anomalous nucleotide sharing. The table was pulled from immuneACCESS by TCRdb, which kept in-frame rearrangements only. Such tables lose some clones; where checked, under half of the loss comes from unresolved V genes, and the rest has no known cause. The V and J calls and the clone size are those of that table, but D and trimming were determined from the DNA. The sample includes under 150,000 clones, with roughly four fifths observed a single time. About 2.5% of the sample is held by the ten biggest clonotypes.

This clone was seen only a few times. The antigen this receptor binds is unknown. No much larger clone exists at a distance of one base, and base qualities are not known. Results the study describes overall, beyond this receptor: Correlated functional status among segregating V segments might reflect linkage disequilibrium, but an unknown experimental factor could not be ruled out. In a later analysis, the rate of TCR association differed among HLA loci, with DRB1 alleles having the most associated TCRs and HLA-C alleles having the fewest. In vitro tests confirmed that a few of the cytomegalovirus-associated TCR beta chains recognize cytomegalovirus antigens. It was suggested by the authors that the approach could potentially be generalized to other disease states and immunological phenotypes. Across donors, most TCR sequences were observed very rarely, whereas some public TCRs were present in many individuals. Presence/absence analyses assumed roughly uniform sequencing depth across donors, an assumption that may not hold. In an earlier analysis of about 600 of the donors, most TCR beta V segments appeared in productive rearrangements about 87% or about 30% of the time, broadly matching IMGT annotations. In a later analysis, HLA-associated TCR beta chains showed more clonal expansion and lower generation probabilities than non-associated chains that were equally common. Seventeen rarely observed V segments, including chromosome 9 orphons, were excluded from the earlier analysis of about 600 of the donors because counts were too low. Because HLA typing was unavailable for some donors at each locus, only the typed subset was used in association tests. Only TCR beta chains were sequenced in this cohort, and the absence of alpha or paired-chain data limited detectable features. Because the 87-base-pair reads could not distinguish some IMGT-functional V segments, including TRBV6-2 and TRBV6-3, those segments were excluded. A total of about 180 TCR beta chains were listed by the study as associated with cytomegalovirus. A later genetic analysis reported fewer N-insertions in productive TCRs among donors in an Asian-associated ancestry cluster than the roughly 700-donor mean. A later genetic analysis associated a missense DCLRE1C variant with V-gene and J-gene trimming of TCR beta chains, and an independent cohort replicated the association. The classifier was reported to diagnose cytomegalovirus status with high specificity and sensitivity in both the original cohort and the validation cohort. According to a later analysis, parvovirus B19, influenza, CMV and Epstein-Barr virus appeared linked to several top co-occurrence clusters. A further reported finding was that TCR beta sequences accurately predicted the HLA-A and HLA-B alleles for most subjects in the first cohort. In a later analysis, most CMV-associated TCR beta chains were found to appear HLA-restricted, with HLA associations seemingly driven largely by CMV exposure. Immune exposure information for the cohort was limited to CMV serostatus. When HLA alleles, especially DR and DQ, strongly co-occurred, TCR associations were difficult to assign to individual alleles. Specific HLA alleles were associated with over 15,000 TCR beta sequences at a false discovery rate of 0.05 in a later analysis. A group of highly shared sequence variants was considered likely to be a technical artifact of the sequencing pipeline.

Material: PBMCs. In this chain, TRBV19 is recombined with TRBJ1-3; the D gene remains uncertain. This TCR was sampled from a boy younger than 10 in good health and CMV-seronegative. The nucleotide sequence reads TGTGCCAGTAGTATTCTCTACGCGGCTTTAAGACCAAAAATGGGAAACACCATATATTTT. It is translated as CASSILYAALRPKMGNTIYF. This CDR3, with the reference TRBV19 and TRBJ1-3 proteins standing in past its ends, gives the full variable domain DGGITQSPKYLFRKEGQNVTLSCEQNLNHDAMYWYRQDPGQGLRLIYYSQIVNDFQKGDIAEGYSVSREKKESFPLTVTSAQKNPTAFYLCASSILYAALRPKMGNTIYFGEGSWLTVV.